These 3 T cell receptor beta chains came from one sample sequenced in a study of T cells in Graves' hyperthyroidism and ophthalmopathy. The source material, RNA transcripts, was used to amplify TCR beta CDR3 regions. A first-round RT-PCR of the TCR CDR3 used the HTBI primer set. TCRdb passed the multiplex PCR reads through MiXCR, listing each CDR3 protein once. The sample holds roughly 500,000 distinct CDR3 sequences, approximately 22% seen once. Source material: blood. Receptors originate from a woman in her seventies with Graves' ophthalmopathy.

The chain combines TRBV9 with TRBJ1-4, with a tentative D call TRBD1 (5 bases). The CDR3 sequence is 15 residues long. Germline V gene lookup returns CDR1 SGDLS and CDR2 YYNGEE. V dropped 3 bases and J dropped 4 bases, with 13 bases sitting between them. The DNA for the CDR3 is TGTGCCAGCAGCGCAATCCCAGGGTTTAATGAAAAACTGTTTTTT. Residues: CASSAIPGFNEKLFF.

V is TRBV7-9 and J is TRBJ2-5, with 9 bases that match TRBD2. V was clipped by 2 bases and J by 4 bases; unmatched bases: 2. CDR1 SEHNR and CDR2 FQNEAQ come from the germline V gene (reference sequence). The CDR3 has 14 amino acids. The CDR3 bases are TGTGCCAGCAGCTTAAGTAGCGGGGGAGAGACCCAGTACTTC. Its translation: CASSLSSGGETQYF.

The chain is built from TRBV5-1 and TRBJ2-2, with D unresolved. The CDR3 consists of 15 residues. Trimming left V 3 bases short and J 7 bases short, with 16 bases between. Germline V CDR1 and CDR2: SGHRS, YFSETQ. For the CDR3, the DNA is TGCGCCAGCAGCTCGACGGTCGGATTGAACGGGGAGCTGTTTTTT. Translation gives CASSSTVGLNGELFF.